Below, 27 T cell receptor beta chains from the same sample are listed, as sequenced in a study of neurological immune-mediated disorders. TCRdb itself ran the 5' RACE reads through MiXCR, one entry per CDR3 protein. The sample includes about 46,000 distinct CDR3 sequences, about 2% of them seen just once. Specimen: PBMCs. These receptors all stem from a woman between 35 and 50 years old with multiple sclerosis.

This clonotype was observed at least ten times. The CDR3 nucleotides read TGCAGTGCTGGTCAGTCAGCCTATGGCTACACCTTC. It codes for CSAGQSAYGYTF. The rearrangement uses TRBV20-1 and TRBJ1-2; D is unresolved. The CDR3 consists of 12 residues. The germline V gene has CDR1 DFQATT and CDR2 SNEGSKA (reference sequence). V was shortened by 5 bases and J by 4 bases, with 11 bases between the two germline ends.

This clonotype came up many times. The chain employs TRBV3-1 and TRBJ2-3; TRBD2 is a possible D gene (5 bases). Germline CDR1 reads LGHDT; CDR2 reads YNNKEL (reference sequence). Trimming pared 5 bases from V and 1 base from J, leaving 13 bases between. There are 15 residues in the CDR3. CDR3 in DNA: TGTGCCAGCAGCTCTTGGGCAGCGGGCACAGATACGCAGTATTTT. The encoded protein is CASSSWAAGTDTQYF.

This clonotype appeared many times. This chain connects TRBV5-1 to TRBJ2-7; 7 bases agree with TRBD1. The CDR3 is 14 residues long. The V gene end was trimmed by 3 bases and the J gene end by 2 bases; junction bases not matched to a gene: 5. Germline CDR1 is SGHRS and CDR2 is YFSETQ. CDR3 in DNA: TGCGCCAGCAGCTCGGGACAGCCGACCTACGAGCAGTACTTC. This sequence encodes CASSSGQPTYEQYF.

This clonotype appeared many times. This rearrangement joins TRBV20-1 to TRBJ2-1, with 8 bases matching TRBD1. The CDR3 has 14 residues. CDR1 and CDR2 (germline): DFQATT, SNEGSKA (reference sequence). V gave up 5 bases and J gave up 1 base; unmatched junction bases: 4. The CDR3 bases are TGCAGTGCTGATAGGGACAGGTCCTACAATGAGCAGTTCTTC. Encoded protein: CSADRDRSYNEQFF.

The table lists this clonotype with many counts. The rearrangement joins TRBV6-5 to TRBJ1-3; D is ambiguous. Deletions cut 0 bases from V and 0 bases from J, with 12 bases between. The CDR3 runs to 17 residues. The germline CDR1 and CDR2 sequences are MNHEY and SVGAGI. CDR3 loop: CASSYSIPGLSGNTIYF. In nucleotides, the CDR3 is TGTGCCAGCAGTTACTCGATCCCTGGGCTCTCTGGAAACACCATATATTTT.

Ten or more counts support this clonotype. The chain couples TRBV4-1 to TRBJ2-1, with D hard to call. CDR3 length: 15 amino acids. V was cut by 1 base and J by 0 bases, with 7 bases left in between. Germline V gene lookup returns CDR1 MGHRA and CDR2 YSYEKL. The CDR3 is CASSQVLSSYNEQFF. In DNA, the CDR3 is TGCGCCAGCAGCCAAGTACTCAGCTCCTACAATGAGCAGTTCTTC.

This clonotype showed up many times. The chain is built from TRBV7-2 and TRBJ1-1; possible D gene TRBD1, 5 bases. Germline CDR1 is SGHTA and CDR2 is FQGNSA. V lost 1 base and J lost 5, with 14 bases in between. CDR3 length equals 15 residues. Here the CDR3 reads CASSLVPGLGTEAFF. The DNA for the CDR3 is TGTGCCAGCAGCTTAGTACCGGGACTAGGAACTGAAGCTTTCTTT.

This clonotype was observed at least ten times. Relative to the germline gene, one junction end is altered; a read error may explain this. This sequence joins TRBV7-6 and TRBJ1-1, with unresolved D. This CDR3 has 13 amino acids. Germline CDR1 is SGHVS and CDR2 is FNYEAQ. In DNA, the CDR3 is TGTGCCAGCAGGTTAGACCCAAACACTGAAGCTTTCTTT. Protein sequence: CASRLDPNTEAFF.

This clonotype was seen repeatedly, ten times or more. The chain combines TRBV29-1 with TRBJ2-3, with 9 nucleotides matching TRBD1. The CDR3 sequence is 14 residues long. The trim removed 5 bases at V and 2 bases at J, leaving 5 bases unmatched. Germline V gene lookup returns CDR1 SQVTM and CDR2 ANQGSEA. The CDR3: CSVSRDRATDTQYF. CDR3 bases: TGCAGCGTTTCGCGGGACAGGGCCACAGATACGCAGTATTTT.

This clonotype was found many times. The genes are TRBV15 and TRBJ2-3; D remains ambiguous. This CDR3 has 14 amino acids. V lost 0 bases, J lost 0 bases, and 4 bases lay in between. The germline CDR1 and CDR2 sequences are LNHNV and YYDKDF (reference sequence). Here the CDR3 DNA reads TGTGCCACCAGCAGAGATTCTAGCACAGATACGCAGTATTTT. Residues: CATSRDSSTDTQYF.

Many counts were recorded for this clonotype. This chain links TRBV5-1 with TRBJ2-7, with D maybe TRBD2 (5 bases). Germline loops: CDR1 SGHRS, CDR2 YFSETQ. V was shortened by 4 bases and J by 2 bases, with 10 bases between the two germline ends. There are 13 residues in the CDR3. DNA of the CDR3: TGCGCCAGCAGCGACCCGGGGACCTACGAGCAGTACTTC. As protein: CASSDPGTYEQYF.

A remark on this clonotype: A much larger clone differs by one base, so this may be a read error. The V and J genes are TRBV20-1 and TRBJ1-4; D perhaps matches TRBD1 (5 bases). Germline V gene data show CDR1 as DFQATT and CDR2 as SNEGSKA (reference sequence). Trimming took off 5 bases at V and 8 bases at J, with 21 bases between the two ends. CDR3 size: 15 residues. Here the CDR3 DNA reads TGCAGTGCTGCAAAGAACGGGACCGAGGGGGAAAAACTGTTTTTT. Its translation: CSAAKNGTEGEKLFF.

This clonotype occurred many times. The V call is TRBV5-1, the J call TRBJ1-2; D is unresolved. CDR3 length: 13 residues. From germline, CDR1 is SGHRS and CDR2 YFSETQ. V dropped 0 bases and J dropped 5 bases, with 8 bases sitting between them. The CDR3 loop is CASSLGRLYGYTF. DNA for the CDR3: TGCGCCAGCAGCTTGGGACGGCTTTATGGCTACACCTTC.

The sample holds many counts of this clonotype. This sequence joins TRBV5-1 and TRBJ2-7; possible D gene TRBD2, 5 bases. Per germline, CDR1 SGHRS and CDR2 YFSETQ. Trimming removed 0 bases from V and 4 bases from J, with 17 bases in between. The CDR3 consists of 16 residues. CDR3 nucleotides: TGCGCCAGCAGCTTGGCCGGTCGAGGGCTGGGATACGAGCAGTACTTC. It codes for CASSLAGRGLGYEQYF.

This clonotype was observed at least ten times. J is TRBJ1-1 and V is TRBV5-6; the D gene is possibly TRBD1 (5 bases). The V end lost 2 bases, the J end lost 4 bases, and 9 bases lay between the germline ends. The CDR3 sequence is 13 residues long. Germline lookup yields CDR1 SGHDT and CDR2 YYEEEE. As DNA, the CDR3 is TGTGCCAGCAGCTTTGCAGGGACCACTGAAGCTTTCTTT. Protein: CASSFAGTTEAFF.

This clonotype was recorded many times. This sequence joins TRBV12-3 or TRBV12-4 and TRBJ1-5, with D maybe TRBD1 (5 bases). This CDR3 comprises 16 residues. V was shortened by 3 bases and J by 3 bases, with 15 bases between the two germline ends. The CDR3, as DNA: TGTGCCAGCAGTTTCAGTGGGACGGAATTCAATCAGCCCCAGCATTTT. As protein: CASSFSGTEFNQPQHF.

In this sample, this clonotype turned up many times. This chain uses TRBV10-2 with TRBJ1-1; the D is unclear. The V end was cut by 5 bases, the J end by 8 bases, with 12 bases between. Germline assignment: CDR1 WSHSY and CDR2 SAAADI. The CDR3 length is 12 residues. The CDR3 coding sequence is TGCGCCAGCAGTCGGTCCCACGGGGAAGCTTTCTTT. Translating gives CASSRSHGEAFF.

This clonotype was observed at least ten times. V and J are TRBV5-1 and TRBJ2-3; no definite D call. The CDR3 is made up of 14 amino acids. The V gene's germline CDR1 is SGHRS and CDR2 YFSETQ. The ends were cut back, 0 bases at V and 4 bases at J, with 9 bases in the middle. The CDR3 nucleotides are TGCGCCAGCAGCTTGGTATCTGTTGCAGATACGCAGTATTTT. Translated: CASSLVSVADTQYF. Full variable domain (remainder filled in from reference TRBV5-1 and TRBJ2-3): KAGVTQTPRYLIKTRGQQVTLSCSPISGHRSVSWYQQTPGQGLQFLFEYFSETQRNKGNFPGRFSGRQFSNSRSEMNVSTLELGDSALYLCASSLVSVADTQYFGPGTRLTVL.

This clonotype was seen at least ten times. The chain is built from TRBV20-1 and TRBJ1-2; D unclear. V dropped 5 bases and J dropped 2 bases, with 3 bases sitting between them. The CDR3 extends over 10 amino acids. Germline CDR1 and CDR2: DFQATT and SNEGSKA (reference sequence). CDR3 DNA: TGCAGTGCTGAAAACTATGGCTACACCTTC. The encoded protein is CSAENYGYTF.

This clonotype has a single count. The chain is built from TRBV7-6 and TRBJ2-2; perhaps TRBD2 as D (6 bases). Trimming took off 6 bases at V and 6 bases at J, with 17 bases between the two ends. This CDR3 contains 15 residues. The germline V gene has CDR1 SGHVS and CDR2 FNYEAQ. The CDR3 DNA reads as TGTGCCAGCAGTGGGGCGCGGGGTGCATCCGGGGAGCTGTTTTTT. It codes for CASSGARGASGELFF.

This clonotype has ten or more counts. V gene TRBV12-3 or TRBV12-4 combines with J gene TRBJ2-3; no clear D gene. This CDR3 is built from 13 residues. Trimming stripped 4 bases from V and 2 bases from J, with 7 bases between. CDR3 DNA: TGTGCCAGCAGTTCTGCGACCACAGATACGCAGTATTTT. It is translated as CASSSATTDTQYF.

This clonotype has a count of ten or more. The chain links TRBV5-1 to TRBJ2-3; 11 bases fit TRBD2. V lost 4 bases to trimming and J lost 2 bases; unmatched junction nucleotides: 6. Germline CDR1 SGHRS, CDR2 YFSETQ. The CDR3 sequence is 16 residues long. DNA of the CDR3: TGCGCCAGCAGCGCCCGACTAGCGGGGAACACAGATACGCAGTATTTT. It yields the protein CASSARLAGNTDTQYF.

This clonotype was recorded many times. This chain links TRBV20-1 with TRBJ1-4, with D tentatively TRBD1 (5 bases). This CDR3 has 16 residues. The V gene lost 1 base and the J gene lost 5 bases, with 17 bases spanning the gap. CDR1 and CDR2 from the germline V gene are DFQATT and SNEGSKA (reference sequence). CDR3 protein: CSARVNWDASNEKLFF. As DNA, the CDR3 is TGCAGTGCTAGAGTAAATTGGGACGCTTCGAATGAAAAACTGTTTTTT.

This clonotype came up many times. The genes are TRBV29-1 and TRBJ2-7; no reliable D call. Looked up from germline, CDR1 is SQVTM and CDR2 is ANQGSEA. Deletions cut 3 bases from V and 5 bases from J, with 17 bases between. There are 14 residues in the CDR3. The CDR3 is CSVEGLGTRDEQYF. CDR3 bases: TGCAGCGTTGAGGGTTTAGGAACCCGGGACGAGCAGTACTTC.

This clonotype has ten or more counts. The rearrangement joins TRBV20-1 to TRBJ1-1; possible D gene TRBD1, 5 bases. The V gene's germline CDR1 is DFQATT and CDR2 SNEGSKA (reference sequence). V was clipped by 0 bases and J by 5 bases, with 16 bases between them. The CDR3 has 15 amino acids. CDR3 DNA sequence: TGCAGTGCTAGAGATGCGAGGGGTTTGGGGACTGAAGCTTTCTTT. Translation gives CSARDARGLGTEAFF.

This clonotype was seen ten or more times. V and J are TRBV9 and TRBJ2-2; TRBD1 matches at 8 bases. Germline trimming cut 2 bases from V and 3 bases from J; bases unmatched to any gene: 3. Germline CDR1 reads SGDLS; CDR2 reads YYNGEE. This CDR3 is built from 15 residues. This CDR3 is CASSVRGRDTGELFF. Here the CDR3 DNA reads TGTGCCAGCAGCGTCAGGGGGCGGGACACCGGGGAGCTGTTTTTT. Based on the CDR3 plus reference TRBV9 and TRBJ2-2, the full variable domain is DSGVTQTPKHLITATGQRVTLRCSPRSGDLSVYWYQQSLDQGLQFLIQYYNGEERAKGNILERFSAQQFPDLHSELNLSSLELGDSALYFCASSVRGRDTGELFFGEGSRLTVL.

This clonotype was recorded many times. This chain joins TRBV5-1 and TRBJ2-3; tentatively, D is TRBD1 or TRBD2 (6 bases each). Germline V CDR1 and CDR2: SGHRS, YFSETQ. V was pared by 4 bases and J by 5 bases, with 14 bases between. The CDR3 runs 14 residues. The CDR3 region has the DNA TGCGCCAGCAGCAGGGGGGCCGGGAAAGATACGCAGTATTTT. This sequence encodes CASSRGAGKDTQYF.